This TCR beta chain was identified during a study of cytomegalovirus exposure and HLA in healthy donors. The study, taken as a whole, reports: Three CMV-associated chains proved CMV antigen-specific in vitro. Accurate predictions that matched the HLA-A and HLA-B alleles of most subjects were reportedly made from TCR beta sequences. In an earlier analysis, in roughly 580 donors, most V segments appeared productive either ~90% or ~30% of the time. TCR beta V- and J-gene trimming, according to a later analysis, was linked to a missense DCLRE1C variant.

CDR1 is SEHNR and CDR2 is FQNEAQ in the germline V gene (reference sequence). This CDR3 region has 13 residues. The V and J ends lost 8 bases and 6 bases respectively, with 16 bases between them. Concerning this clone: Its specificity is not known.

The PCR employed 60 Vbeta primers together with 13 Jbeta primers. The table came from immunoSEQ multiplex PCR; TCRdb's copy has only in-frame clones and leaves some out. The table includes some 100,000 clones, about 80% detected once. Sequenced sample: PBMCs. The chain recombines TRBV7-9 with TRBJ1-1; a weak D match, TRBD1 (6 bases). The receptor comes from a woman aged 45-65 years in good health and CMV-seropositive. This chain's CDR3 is CASGREGDPEAFF. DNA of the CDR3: TGTGCCAGCGGCCGGGAGGGGGACCCTGAAGCTTTCTTT.